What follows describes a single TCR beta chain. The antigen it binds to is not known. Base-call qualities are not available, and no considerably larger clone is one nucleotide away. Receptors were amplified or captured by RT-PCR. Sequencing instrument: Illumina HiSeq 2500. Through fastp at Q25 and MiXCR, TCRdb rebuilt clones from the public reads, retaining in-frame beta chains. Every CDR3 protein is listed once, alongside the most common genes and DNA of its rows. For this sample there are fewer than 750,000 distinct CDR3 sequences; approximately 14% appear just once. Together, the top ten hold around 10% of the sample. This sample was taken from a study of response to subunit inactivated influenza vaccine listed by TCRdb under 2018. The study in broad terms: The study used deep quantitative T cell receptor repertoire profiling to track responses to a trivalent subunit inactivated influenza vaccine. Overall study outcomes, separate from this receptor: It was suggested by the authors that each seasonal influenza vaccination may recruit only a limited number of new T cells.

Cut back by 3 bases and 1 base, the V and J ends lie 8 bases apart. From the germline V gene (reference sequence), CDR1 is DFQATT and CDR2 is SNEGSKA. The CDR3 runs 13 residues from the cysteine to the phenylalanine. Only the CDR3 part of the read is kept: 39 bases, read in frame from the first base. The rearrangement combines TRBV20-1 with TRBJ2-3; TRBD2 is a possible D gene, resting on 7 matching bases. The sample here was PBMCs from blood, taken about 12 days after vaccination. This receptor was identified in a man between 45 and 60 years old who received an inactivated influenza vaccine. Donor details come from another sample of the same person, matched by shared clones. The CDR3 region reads CSASGGRTDTQYF. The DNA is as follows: TGCAGTGCTAGCGGGGGGCGCACAGATACGCAGTATTTT.